This TCR beta chain was identified during a study of cytomegalovirus exposure and HLA in healthy donors (dated by TCRdb to between 2016 and 2019). A note on the overall study: An earlier analysis of 550 to 700 of the donors reported 250 to 300 Gb of sequence data and 120 million or so unique TCR beta sequences from 150 million to 200 million T cells. Besides the first cohort of 550 to 750 subjects, a separate validation cohort made up of 120 different subjects was used. All discovery cohort repertoires had been generated using a single sequencing platform. The aim of the study was to test whether cataloging public T cell receptors could identify signatures of past pathogen exposure. The genetic ancestry cluster associated with self-reported Caucasian donors included approximately 85% of the approximately 410 genotyped donors. Alongside the repertoire data, information on donor age, sex, ethnicity and CMV serostatus was compiled. An earlier analysis of around 540 of the donors applied high-throughput TCR beta sequencing to assess whether each TCR beta V gene segment acted as functional or pseudogenic. Rather than drawing on any new phenotypic data, the later analysis identified candidate immune exposures from TCR beta sequences and the way those sequences occurred across donors. An early release covering some 640 HLA-typed donors comprised roughly 300 gigabases of sequencing data and about 90 million unique TCR sequences. The number of donors typed differed by locus, with about 629-640 for A, B, C, DRB1 and DQB1, around 560 for DQA1, approximately 580 for DPA1, and 450 to 480 for DPB1. A later genetic analysis used genome-wide SNP genotypes for 398 of the 666 donors, treating that subset as a discovery cohort. The T cell repertoires of several hundred subjects were profiled by immunosequencing and related to cytomegalovirus serostatus. Across around 400 genotyped donors of the cohort, an average of approximately 220,000 unique TCR beta nucleotide sequences per donor were sequenced, and approximately 17% of those sequences were non-productive. A later analysis re-examined previously published TCR beta repertoires from more than 550 donors and added high-resolution HLA genotyping to investigate patterns of TCR occurrence. Both class I and class II loci were covered by HLA typing, at four-digit resolution. To predict cytomegalovirus infection status, the study combined high-throughput TCR immunosequencing, statistical association of individual TCRs with disease status, and machine learning. Because of strong linkage in the cohort, roughly five DR-DQ haplotypes were treated as single units for association and clustering. What the authors observed across the whole study: In both the original and validation cohorts, the classifier was reported to diagnose cytomegalovirus status with high specificity and sensitivity. For the cohort, immune exposure information was limited to CMV serostatus. V-gene and J-gene trimming of TCR beta chains was associated with a missense DCLRE1C variant in a later genetic analysis, and the association was replicated in an independent cohort. According to a later analysis, TCR association rates differed among HLA loci, with DRB1 alleles showing the most associated TCRs and HLA-C alleles showing the fewest. This cohort had only TCR beta chains sequenced, and the lack of alpha or paired-chain data limited which features could be detected. Presence/absence analyses assumed roughly uniform sequencing depth across donors, an assumption that may not hold. The study gave a list of under 200 TCR beta chains associated with cytomegalovirus. HLA typing was unavailable for some donors at each locus, so association tests used only the typed subset. When HLA alleles, especially DR and DQ, strongly co-occurred, attributing TCR associations to individual alleles was difficult. Some IMGT-functional V segments, including TRBV6-2 and TRBV6-3, could not be distinguished by the 87-base-pair reads and were therefore excluded. In a later genetic analysis, fewer N-insertions in productive TCRs were reported among donors in an Asian-associated ancestry cluster than the approximately 670-donor mean. The earlier analysis of some 540 of the donors excluded roughly 17 rarely observed V segments, including chromosome 9 orphons, because counts were too low. Linkage disequilibrium might explain the correlated functional status among segregating V segments, but an unknown experimental factor could not be excluded. A later analysis found that HLA-associated TCR beta chains were more clonally expanded and had lower generation probabilities than equally common non-associated chains. Three of the identified cytomegalovirus-associated TCR beta chains were confirmed in vitro to be specific for cytomegalovirus antigens. A cluster of highly shared sequence variants was judged likely to represent a technical artifact of the sequencing pipeline. Most TCR sequences were seen in very few donors, while some public TCRs were found in many individuals. A further reported finding was that TCR beta sequences accurately predicted the HLA-A and HLA-B alleles for most subjects in the first cohort. It was suggested by the authors that the approach could potentially be generalized to other disease states and immunological phenotypes. Broadly in line with IMGT annotations, most TCR beta V segments showed up in productive rearrangements about 90% or about 30% of the time in an earlier analysis of several hundred of the donors. According to a later analysis, most CMV-associated TCR beta chains appeared to be HLA-restricted, and the HLA associations seemed to be driven largely by CMV exposure. According to a later analysis, parvovirus B19, influenza, CMV and Epstein-Barr virus appeared linked to several top co-occurrence clusters. In a later analysis, more than 15,000 TCR beta sequences were associated with specific HLA alleles at a false discovery rate of 0.05.

The cohort was made up of several hundred healthy bone marrow donors. At the time of sampling, every cohort member was nominally healthy, though immune exposures that went unrecorded were likely present. The donor was CMV seropositive and was included in the group of 270 or so seropositive cohort members. A peripheral blood sample was collected from each donor, and TCR beta sequencing was performed on peripheral blood mononuclear cells. Genomic DNA was extracted from the blood cell samples with the Qiagen DNeasy Blood Extraction Kit. The protocol used for the library was the immunoSEQ multiplex PCR assay. For the multiplex PCR, a mixture combining 60 forward primers for TCR Vbeta segments and 13 reverse primers for TCR Jbeta segments was used. A multiplex PCR assay on genomic DNA amplified the CDR3 region of rearranged TCR beta genes. Amplified TCR beta libraries were sequenced as 87-base-pair reads on the Illumina HiSeq System. Concerning the study's data processing: Across the 600 to 700 repertoires, a later analysis counted approximately 75 million unique TCR beta chains, some 11 million of which were shared by at least two donors. Raw reads were error-corrected and collapsed into unique sequences with a nearest-neighbor algorithm that merged closely related sequences to remove PCR and sequencing errors. CDR3 sequences were aligned to IMGT reference sequences to assign V, D and J gene segments. For a sequence to be retained, a match of at least six nucleotides was required to both a V gene segment and a J gene segment. A rearrangement counted as productive if the CDR3 had no stop codons and remained in frame with V and J, and every other rearrangement counted as non-productive. CDR3 was defined by IMGT convention, running from the second conserved V-encoded cysteine to the conserved J-encoded phenylalanine. The earlier analysis of roughly 590 of the donors excluded sequences that lacked an unambiguous match to a single V gene segment. In an earlier analysis of about 590 of the donors, a V segment was called functional when productive rearrangements were above 56.7%, and segregating when the standard deviation between donors exceeded 5%. To diagnose cytomegalovirus status from the catalog of TCR beta chain sequences, a statistical classification framework was built. A later analysis assigned V and J genes by comparing TCR nucleotide sequences with IMGT/GENE-DB human TR gene sequences. The TCRdist pipeline was used in a later analysis to assign CDR3 sequences and most-parsimonious VDJ recombination scenarios. In a later analysis, every TCR beta chain was defined by the combination of its CDR3 amino acid sequence and its V-gene family, and reads without a unique V-gene family were dropped. As a way to deal with suspected cross-contamination and a sequencing artifact, a later analysis dropped more than 500 nucleotide sequences that were highly shared and had low generation probability. A later analysis calculated a clonal expansion index for each public chain from normalized within-repertoire ranks of inferred template counts. In a later analysis, generation probabilities were computed with a VDJ recombination model fitted to out-of-frame rearrangements, and the resulting probabilities were checked against IGoR. In a later analysis, TCR-TCR, TCR-HLA and TCR-CMV co-occurrence was scored with hypergeometric tests, and a repertoire-size bias correction was applied to TCR pairs. A later analysis estimated false discovery rates by permuting HLA or CMV assignments 20 times. In a later analysis, co-occurring TCRs were grouped using DBSCAN, with TCRdist sequence similarity added in when clustering inside HLA-allele-positive subsets. Repertoires with fewer than 30,000 or more than 120,000 public chains were left out of co-occurrence clustering, as were five repertoires with anomalous nucleotide sharing. TCRdb obtained this table from immuneACCESS and retained in-frame rearrangements with V and J assigned. These tables miss some clones; where compared with another copy, unresolved V genes account for less than half of the shortfall, and the remainder is unexplained. V, J and clone size are those of that table, while D and trimming were read from the DNA. The sample's own table lists tens of thousands of clones. Together, the top ten hold about 16% of the sample.

Reading the germline V gene (reference sequence) gives CDR1 LNHDA and CDR2 SQIVND. At the junction V is shortened by 6 bases and J by 7 bases; bases outside the gene matches: 11. From its cysteine to its phenylalanine, the CDR3 spans 14 amino acids. Only the CDR3 DNA stays, 42 bases, in frame from base 1. A word on this clone: It lacks a known antigen.

What was sequenced was PBMCs. This TCR was recovered from a man aged 50-59 years in good health and CMV-seropositive. The chain couples TRBV19 to TRBJ2-7; 8 bases in between match TRBD1. The sequenced DNA: TGTGCCAGTAGATACGGACAGGGTCAGGGGGAGCAGTACTTC. This is translated as CASRYGQGQGEQYF.